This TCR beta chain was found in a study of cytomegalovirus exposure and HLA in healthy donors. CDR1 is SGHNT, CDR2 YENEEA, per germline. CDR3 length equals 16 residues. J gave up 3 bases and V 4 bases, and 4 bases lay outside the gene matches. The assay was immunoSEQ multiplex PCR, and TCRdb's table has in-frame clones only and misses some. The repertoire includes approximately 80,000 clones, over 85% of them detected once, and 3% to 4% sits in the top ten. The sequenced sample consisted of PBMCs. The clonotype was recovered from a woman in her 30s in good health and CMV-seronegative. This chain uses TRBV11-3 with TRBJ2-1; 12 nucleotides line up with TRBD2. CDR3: CASSSRLAGVYNEQFF. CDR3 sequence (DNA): TGTGCCAGCAGCTCCCGACTAGCGGGGGTCTACAATGAGCAGTTCTTC.